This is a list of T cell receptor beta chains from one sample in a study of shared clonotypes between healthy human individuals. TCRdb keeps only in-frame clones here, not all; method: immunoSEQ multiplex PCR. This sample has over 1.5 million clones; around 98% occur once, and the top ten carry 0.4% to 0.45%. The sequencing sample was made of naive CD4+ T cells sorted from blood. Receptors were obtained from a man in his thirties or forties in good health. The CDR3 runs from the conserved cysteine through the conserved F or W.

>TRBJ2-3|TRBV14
CASSQDWDYRSTDTQYF
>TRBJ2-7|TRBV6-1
CASSVQMLSGTSGGYEQYF
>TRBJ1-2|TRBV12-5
CADGPDPAESCYGYTF
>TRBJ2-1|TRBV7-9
CASSLGLDYNEQFF
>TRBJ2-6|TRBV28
CASSPPGAGANVLTF
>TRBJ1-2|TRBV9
CASSVNPRQNYGYTF
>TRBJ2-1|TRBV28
CASSSWTGDPSYNEQFF
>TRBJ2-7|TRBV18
CASSPLAGGYEQYF
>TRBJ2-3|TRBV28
CASRRLASRVSDTQYF
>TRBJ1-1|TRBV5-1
CASSLGTMNTEAFF
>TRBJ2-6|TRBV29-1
CSVARDSGANVLTF
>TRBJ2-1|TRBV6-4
CASSLSGTSGYNEQFF
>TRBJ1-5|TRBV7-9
CASSLAKGQGHQPQHF
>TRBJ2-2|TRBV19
CASSIIEFTGELFF
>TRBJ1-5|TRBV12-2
CASRFPGGTGTDSNQPQHF
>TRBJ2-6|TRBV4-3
CASSQEALFSGANVLTF
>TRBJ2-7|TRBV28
CASIQREGLMYEQYF
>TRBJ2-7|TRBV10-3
CAISGTSRSSYEQYF
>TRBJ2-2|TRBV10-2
CASRRGSDTGELFF
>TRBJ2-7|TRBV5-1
CATRDRGGNEQYF
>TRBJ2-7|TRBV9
CASSVDGTDTYEQYF
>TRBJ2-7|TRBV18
CASSPIPTGATSREQYF
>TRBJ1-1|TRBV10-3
CAMGTGDTEAFF
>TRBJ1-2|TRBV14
CASSPPGQGAFTF
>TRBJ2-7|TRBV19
CASSIVAMSVHEQYF
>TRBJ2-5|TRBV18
CASSPRADQETQYF
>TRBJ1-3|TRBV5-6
CASSDTGGLGNTIYF
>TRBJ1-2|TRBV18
CASSPPDSPNYGYTF
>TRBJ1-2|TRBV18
CASSPLQGVDYGYTF
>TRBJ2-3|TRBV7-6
CASSLTTSGLITDTQYF
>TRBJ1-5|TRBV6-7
CASSFAPLAPQHF
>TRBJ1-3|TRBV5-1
CASSFIPLLDRSSGNTIYF
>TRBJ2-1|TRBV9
CASSSRSYVSYNEQFF
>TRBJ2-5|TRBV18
CASSLDRGPETQYF
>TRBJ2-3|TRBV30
CACPLRGTDTQYF
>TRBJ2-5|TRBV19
CASSYGGGETQYF
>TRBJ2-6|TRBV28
CASSFVGLAGASGANVLTF
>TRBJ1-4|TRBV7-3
CASSLTADGLNEKLFF